Presented here are 28 T cell receptor beta chains from one specimen sequenced in a study of blood T cell repertoires in COVID-19. Assay: immunoSEQ multiplex PCR; the TCRdb copy retains only in-frame clones and omits some. The sample yields 150,000 to 200,000 clones, over 90% seen once. The sample was peripheral blood. The receptors shown here come from a woman between 55 and 75 years old with COVID-19, enrolled during active disease.

The genes are TRBV20-1 and TRBJ2-1, with 10 bases fitting TRBD2. The CDR3 is 15 amino acids. V was pared by 3 bases and J by 3 bases, with 5 bases of the junction left unmatched. Germline V gene data show CDR1 as DFQATT and CDR2 as SNEGSKA (reference sequence). The DNA of the CDR3 is TGCAGTGCTAGTATCGGACTAGCGGTCTACAATGAGCAGTTCTTC. It yields the protein CSASIGLAVYNEQFF.

This clone has a single count. V usage is TRBV4-2 and J usage is TRBJ1-1, with a tentative D call TRBD1 (5 bases). This CDR3 region has 14 residues. Per the germline V gene, CDR1 is LGHNA and CDR2 is YNFKEQ. Trimming took 1 base from V and 10 from J, leaving 16 bases between them. The CDR3, as DNA: TGTGCCAGCAGCCAAGGGGCAGGGTCGGGCTTAGCTTTCTTT. This sequence encodes CASSQGAGSGLAFF.

The CDR3 here is CASVSGTGYYEQYF. CDR3 in DNA: TGTGCCAGTGTGTCCGGGACAGGGTACTACGAGCAGTACTTC. The chain uses TRBV12-1 and TRBJ2-7; the tabulated D call, TRBD1, remains unverified against the DNA. TRBV12-1 constitutes a pseudogene. The CDR3 runs 14 residues.

The chain uses TRBV11-1 and TRBJ1-1; 10 bases map to TRBD1. The CDR3 is 15 residues long. With V trimmed by 3 bases and J by 2 bases, 3 bases remained unmatched. Germline-derived CDR1 and CDR2 are SGHAT and FQDESV (reference sequence). DNA of the CDR3: TGTGCCAGCAGCTTGGACAGGGGGTTTAACACTGAAGCTTTCTTT. Amino acids: CASSLDRGFNTEAFF. The full variable domain, with the rest looked up from reference TRBV11-1 and TRBJ1-1, is EAEVAQSPRYKITEKSQAVAFWCDPISGHATLYWYRQILGQGPELLVQFQDESVVDDSQLPKDRFSAERLKGVDSTLKIQPAELGDSAMYLCASSLDRGFNTEAFFGQGTRLTVV.

The V and J genes are TRBV29-1 and TRBJ2-1; D uncertain. Trimming pared 3 bases from V and 1 base from J, leaving 7 bases between. Germline lookup yields CDR1 SQVTM and CDR2 ANQGSEA. This CDR3 region has 13 residues. CDR3 protein: CSVDRKSYNEQFF. As DNA, the CDR3 is TGCAGCGTTGACAGGAAGTCCTACAATGAGCAGTTCTTC.

The CDR3 nucleotides are TGTGCCAGCAGTATAGAGGTCGGCCTCGAAGCTTTCTTT. Residues: CASSIEVGLEAFF. The chain has TRBV7-2 and TRBJ1-1, with D uncertain. CDR3 length: 13 amino acids. Germline CDR1 and CDR2: SGHTA and FQGNSA. V was pared by 6 bases and J by 8 bases, with 16 bases between.

The rearrangement joins TRBV7-2 to TRBJ2-5; possible D gene TRBD1, 6 bases. The CDR3 totals 15 residues. V lost 5 bases, J lost 5 bases, and 18 bases lay in between. Germline V gene lookup returns CDR1 SGHTA and CDR2 FQGNSA. The CDR3 coding sequence is TGTGCCAGCAGCCCAGGGGCAGGGCATATGGAGACCCAGTACTTC. Translating it yields CASSPGAGHMETQYF.

The J gene is TRBJ2-3, the V gene TRBV14; 9 bases line up with TRBD2. CDR1 is SGHDN, CDR2 FVKESK, per germline. V lost 0 bases, J lost 6 bases, and 10 bases stayed unmatched. The CDR3 contains 17 residues. The CDR3 region has the DNA TGTGCCAGCAGCCAAGATTGGGGCGGGGGGGCAACCGATACGCAGTATTTT. It yields the protein CASSQDWGGGATDTQYF.

This chain links TRBV4-1 with TRBJ1-2, with D perhaps matching TRBD1 (5 bases). Germline V gives CDR1 MGHRA, CDR2 YSYEKL. V dropped 1 base and J dropped 4 bases, with 10 bases sitting between them. The CDR3 has 14 amino acids. As DNA, the CDR3 is TGCGCCAGCAGCCAAGTGGGGGGGGGCTATGGCTACACCTTC. Translated: CASSQVGGGYGYTF.

The chain couples TRBV9 to TRBJ2-7, with 13 bases identical to TRBD2. The ends lost 2 bases at V and 7 bases at J; junction bases unmatched: 3. The CDR3 runs to 14 residues. Germline V CDR1 and CDR2: SGDLS, YYNGEE. CDR3 sequence (DNA): TGTGCCAGCAGCGTGACTAGCGGGGGGAGGGAGCAGTACTTC. The encoded protein is CASSVTSGGREQYF.

This clone showed up just a few times. The chain has TRBV7-9 and TRBJ1-5; tentative D call: TRBD1 (6 bases). This CDR3 spans 14 amino acids. Germline-derived CDR1 and CDR2 are SEHNR and FQNEAQ (reference sequence). Trimming cost V 1 base and J 7 bases, with 11 bases left between them. The CDR3 DNA follows: TGTGCCAGCAGCTTAGATCAGGGGTTACAGCCCCAGCATTTT. Its translation is CASSLDQGLQPQHF.

The genes are TRBV24-1 and TRBJ2-5; unclear D gene. The germline CDR1 and CDR2 sequences are KGHDR and SFDVKD. This CDR3 contains 12 residues. The V end was cut by 2 bases, the J end by 4 bases, with 4 bases between. The CDR3 DNA sequence: TGTGCCACCAGTGATTCCTCAGAGACCCAGTACTTC. It yields the protein CATSDSSETQYF.

The CDR3 here is CASSRDTILNTGELFF. CDR3 in DNA: TGTGCCAGCAGCCGCGACACGATACTGAACACCGGGGAGCTGTTTTTT. The chain is built from TRBV11-2 and TRBJ2-2; the D is unclear. CDR1 and CDR2 from the germline V gene are SGHAT and FQNNGV. The CDR3 loop spans 16 amino acids. The V and J ends lost 5 bases and 1 base respectively, with 14 bases between them.

The chain joins TRBV10-3 to TRBJ2-3, with 7 bases matching TRBD2. Losses at the gene ends were 2 bases for V and 4 bases for J; bases not matched to a gene: 3. Germline CDR1 ENHRY, CDR2 SYGVKD. The CDR3 loop spans 14 amino acids. CDR3 coding DNA: TGTGCCATCAGTGAGGGGAGGGTCGCAGATACGCAGTATTTT. It yields the protein CAISEGRVADTQYF.

The chain combines TRBV21-1 with TRBJ1-6. TRBV21-1 is labeled a pseudogene. This CDR3 comprises 12 residues. The CDR3 here is CASSKGRIPFHF. CDR3 coding DNA: TGTGCCAGCAGCAAAGGGAGGATTCCTTTCCACTTT.

This rearrangement joins TRBV19 to TRBJ1-3; perhaps TRBD1 as D (5 bases). The V gene's germline CDR1 is LNHDA and CDR2 SQIVND (reference sequence). Between the trimmed V and J ends, which lost 9 bases and 6 bases, there was a span of 18 bases. The CDR3 sequence is 14 residues long. In nucleotides, the CDR3 is TGTGCCAGCCAAGAAAAAGGACACATAAACACCATATATTTT. This encodes CASQEKGHINTIYF.

The chain recombines TRBV4-1 with TRBJ1-4; perhaps TRBD1 as D (6 bases). V was trimmed by 1 base and J by 10 bases, leaving 16 bases between them. Germline-derived CDR1 and CDR2 are MGHRA and YSYEKL. This CDR3 has 15 amino acids. The CDR3 bases are TGCGCCAGCAGCCAAGCAGGGGAAGGGGGGGGAAAACTGTTTTTT. Translation: CASSQAGEGGGKLFF.

This clone was found once. This sequence joins TRBV27 and TRBJ2-7; 8 bases line up with TRBD1. The CDR3 spans 14 residues. Germline assignment: CDR1 MNHEY and CDR2 SMNVEV (reference sequence). The V and J ends lost 2 bases and 4 bases, in that order; junction bases with no gene match: 4. In DNA, the CDR3 is TGTGCCAGCAGTTTAGCAGGGGGCAAGTACGAGCAGTACTTC. Its translation: CASSLAGGKYEQYF.

V is TRBV6-2 or TRBV6-3 and J is TRBJ1-5, with D possibly TRBD1 on 5 matching bases. The CDR3 runs to 14 residues. Trimming left V 5 bases short and J 9 bases short, with 17 bases between. Germline CDR1 and CDR2: MNHEY and SVGEGT. CDR3 coding DNA: TGTGCCAGCAGTCGCGGGACCGCGGGGGGGCCCCAGCATTTT. This translates into CASSRGTAGGPQHF.

The chain uses TRBV7-6 and TRBJ2-2, with a weak D call TRBD2 (6 bases). Germline CDR1 reads SGHVS; CDR2 reads FNYEAQ. The V end lost 2 bases, the J end lost 6 bases, and 10 bases lay between the germline ends. The CDR3 spans 14 residues. The CDR3 coding sequence is TGTGCCAGCAGCTTATTGGGAGGAGCCGGGGAGCTGTTTTTT. It specifies CASSLLGGAGELFF.

In its sample, this clone was seen once. The chain is built from TRBV3-1 (or the pseudogene TRBV3-2) and TRBJ2-7, with TRBD2 as a possible D gene (6 bases). Between the trimmed V and J ends, which lost 2 bases and 0 bases, there was a span of 26 bases. The CDR3 sequence is 20 residues long. Germline CDR1 and CDR2: LGHDT and YNNKEL (reference sequence). CDR3 nucleotides: TGTGCCAGCAGCCAACTGCCGTGGGCGGGGCTAGGAGAAAACTCCTACGAGCAGTACTTC. As protein: CASSQLPWAGLGENSYEQYF.

The V and J genes are TRBV12-3 or TRBV12-4 and TRBJ1-1; the D is unclear. The CDR3 has 13 residues. V shed 2 bases and J shed 4 bases, with 8 bases lying between them. The CDR3 DNA sequence: TGTGCCAGCAGTTTACCTCCGGGCACTGAAGCTTTCTTT. This encodes CASSLPPGTEAFF.

The V call is TRBV18, the J call TRBJ1-1, with 7 positions matching TRBD1. From germline, CDR1 is KGHSH and CDR2 LQKENI. The CDR3 sequence is 15 residues long. After removal of 4 bases from V and 1 base from J, the junction contained 6 bases not matched to a gene. The CDR3 here is CASSLQTGPNTEAFF. The CDR3 nucleotides read TGTGCCAGCTCACTTCAGACAGGGCCGAACACTGAAGCTTTCTTT.

This rearrangement joins TRBV11-2 to TRBJ2-1; D is perhaps TRBD2 (7 bases). Trimming took 4 bases from V and 6 from J, leaving 16 bases between them. CDR1 and CDR2 from the germline V gene are SGHAT and FQNNGV. CDR3 length: 15 amino acids. The DNA for the CDR3 is TGTGCCAGCAGCTCTCCGGGGGGCGCTAGCAATGAGCAGTTCTTC. This codes for CASSSPGGASNEQFF.

The sample holds a few counts of this clone. This rearrangement joins TRBV19 to TRBJ1-4; TRBD1 agrees at 9 bases. Germline trimming cut 6 bases from V and 5 bases from J; bases unmatched to any gene: 7. The CDR3 consists of 15 residues. Germline CDR1 and CDR2: LNHDA and SQIVND (reference sequence). CDR3: CASSINRGRNEKLFF. DNA for the CDR3: TGTGCCAGTAGCATAAACAGGGGGCGCAATGAAAAACTGTTTTTT.

The genes are TRBV7-6 and TRBJ2-1; TRBD1 aligns across 7 bases. There are 16 residues in the CDR3. Trimming cost V 3 bases and J 8 bases; bases outside gene matches: 13. Germline V CDR1 and CDR2: SGHVS, FNYEAQ. The CDR3 DNA follows: TGTGCCAGCAGCTTCACCCAGGGGGTCAGTTCGGATGAGCAGTTCTTC. This encodes CASSFTQGVSSDEQFF.

This chain joins TRBV2 and TRBJ1-4; 10 bases agree with TRBD1. V lost 6 bases and J lost 7; bases outside the gene matches: 5. CDR1 is SNHLY, CDR2 FYNNEI, per germline. The CDR3 sequence is 14 residues long. The CDR3: CASSDRGRGEKLFF. CDR3 nucleotides: TGTGCCAGCAGCGACAGGGGGCGGGGTGAAAAACTGTTTTTT.

The chain carries TRBV4-1 and TRBJ2-1, with a tentative D call TRBD1 (7 bases). V was trimmed by 1 base and J by 5 bases, leaving 18 bases between them. This CDR3 has 17 residues. From germline, CDR1 is MGHRA and CDR2 YSYEKL. The CDR3 here is CASSQGKARGRNNEQFF. CDR3 bases: TGCGCCAGCAGCCAAGGGAAGGCCAGGGGGAGGAACAATGAGCAGTTCTTC.